The 15 T cell receptor beta chains given below trace back to one sample, sequenced in a study of persistence of HIV-infected CD4 T cells. These receptors are not linked to any known antigen. Sequencing used immunoSEQ version 4 in survey mode. Repertoires were generated with immunoSEQ multiplex PCR, while TCRdb's copy carries only in-frame clones and drops some. The data contain about 36,000 clones, 85% of them seen just once; the ten biggest clones take up 5.4%. An overlapping HIV-1 Gag peptide pool stimulated these cells at roughly 0.97 ug/peptide/mL. CD40L/CD69 double-negative CD45RO-high memory CD4+ T cells were collected. The source was cultured CD4+ T cells from PBMCs, collected from a patient who received antiretroviral therapy. Receptors originate from an adult with HIV. The donor label of this sample is uncertain.

On this clone: This specimen includes other DNA sequences encoding the same CDR3. The V call is TRBV7-2, the J call TRBJ2-2, with a tentative D call TRBD1 (5 bases). The germline V gene has CDR1 SGHTA and CDR2 FQGNSA. The ends were cut back, 2 bases at V and 3 bases at J, with 7 bases in the middle. This CDR3 comprises 14 residues. CDR3: CASSLQGDTGELFF. Here the CDR3 DNA reads TGTGCCAGCAGCTTACAGGGTGACACCGGGGAGCTGTTTTTT.

The chain uses TRBV7-2 and TRBJ1-1; 7 bases are shared with TRBD1. The CDR3 runs to 16 residues. Losses at the gene ends were 5 bases for V and 2 bases for J; bases not matched to a gene: 11. Germline V gene data show CDR1 as SGHTA and CDR2 as FQGNSA. DNA of the CDR3: TGTGCCAGCAGCCCTCCAACCGGGACAGCAAACACTGAAGCTTTCTTT. Its protein is CASSPPTGTANTEAFF. The full variable domain, completed using reference TRBV7-2 and TRBJ1-1, is GAGVSQSPSNKVTEKGKDVELRCDPISGHTALYWYRQSLGQGLEFLIYFQGNSAPDKSGLPSDRFSAERTGGSVSTLTIQRTQQEDSAVYLCASSPPTGTANTEAFFGQGTRLTVV.

In this sample, this clone turned up once. The chain recombines TRBV18 with TRBJ2-7; no clear D gene. CDR1 is KGHSH and CDR2 is LQKENI in the germline V gene. The CDR3 loop spans 15 amino acids. Trimming took off 7 bases at V and 4 bases at J, with 20 bases between the two ends. The CDR3 region is CASFRDPNGLYEQYF. The CDR3 DNA sequence: TGTGCCAGCTTTCGAGACCCGAATGGGCTTTACGAGCAGTACTTC.

This clone was observed a single time. The CDR3 sequence: CASSPDRGSAAFF. The CDR3 DNA is TGCGCCAGCAGCCCGGATCGAGGGTCGGCAGCTTTCTTT. This chain links TRBV5-1 with TRBJ1-1; D is uncertain. V was pared by 4 bases and J by 10 bases, with 17 bases between. Germline-derived CDR1 and CDR2 are SGHRS and YFSETQ. This CDR3 is 13 amino acids long.

The rearrangement joins TRBV7-2 to TRBJ1-5, with D perhaps matching TRBD1 (5 bases). The length of the CDR3 is 15 residues. The V end was cut by 2 bases, the J end by 6 bases, with 14 bases between. CDR1 and CDR2 from the germline V gene are SGHTA and FQGNSA. DNA for the CDR3: TGTGCCAGCAGCTTATCGGGGGGTATGAGTCAGCCCCAGCATTTT. Translated: CASSLSGGMSQPQHF. Together with reference TRBV7-2 and TRBJ1-5, the CDR3 gives the full variable domain: GAGVSQSPSNKVTEKGKDVELRCDPISGHTALYWYRQSLGQGLEFLIYFQGNSAPDKSGLPSDRFSAERTGGSVSTLTIQRTQQEDSAVYLCASSLSGGMSQPQHFGDGTRLSIL.

The count of this clone is one. Here the CDR3 DNA reads TGTGCCAGCAGCTCGGGGACAGGGGAACAGACCCAGTACTTC. This sequence encodes CASSSGTGEQTQYF. The chain has TRBV5-4 and TRBJ2-5; the match to TRBD1 covers 10 bases. The CDR3 loop spans 14 amino acids. Germline assignment: CDR1 SGHNT and CDR2 YYREEE (reference sequence). With 3 bases clipped from V and 6 bases from J, the junction kept 5 bases outside the gene matches.

In the case of this clone: An end of the junction differs from the germline gene, which may be a read error. The CDR3 spells CASSVGTKHLSF. The CDR3 region has the DNA TGTGCCAGCAGCGTGGGGACTAAACACCTAAGCTTT. The rearrangement links TRBV7-3 to TRBJ2-3; 7 nucleotides align to TRBD2. Germline V lookup: CDR1 SGHTA, CDR2 FQGTGA. The CDR3 totals 12 residues.

The chain links TRBV9 to TRBJ2-5, with TRBD2 matching over 8 bases. This CDR3 spans 14 amino acids. Germline CDR1 reads SGDLS; CDR2 reads YYNGEE. V shed 4 bases and J 1 base; nucleotides not matched to a gene: 3. CDR3 loop: CASSLGLVQETQYF. CDR3 nucleotides: TGTGCCAGCAGCTTGGGACTAGTCCAAGAGACCCAGTACTTC.

The chain couples TRBV4-2 to TRBJ2-1, with TRBD2 matching over 10 bases. Germline lookup yields CDR1 LGHNA and CDR2 YNFKEQ. The V and J ends lost 0 bases and 6 bases, in that order; junction bases with no gene match: 5. The CDR3 runs 16 residues. CDR3 loop: CASSQDRSGGGNEQFF. The CDR3 bases are TGTGCCAGCAGCCAAGATAGGAGCGGGGGGGGCAATGAGCAGTTCTTC.

The table lists this clone with a few counts. The gene calls are TRBV29-1 and TRBJ2-7; 8 positions match TRBD1. Germline V gives CDR1 SQVTM, CDR2 ANQGSEA. This CDR3 region has 12 residues. Trimming removed 6 bases from V and 4 bases from J; junction bases left unmatched: 5. CDR3 sequence (DNA): TGCAGCGTACAGGGGGTTGGGTACGAGCAGTACTTC. Residues: CSVQGVGYEQYF.

This chain links TRBV18 with TRBJ2-7; a possible D gene is TRBD2 (6 bases). The germline gives CDR1 KGHSH, CDR2 LQKENI. This CDR3 is built from 12 residues. V lost 3 bases to trimming and J lost 7 bases, with 10 bases between them. CDR3 region: CASSPGTPEQYF. The CDR3 DNA is TGTGCCAGCTCACCCGGGACTCCGGAGCAGTACTTC.

This sequence joins TRBV19 and TRBJ2-1; D remains unclear. V lost 3 bases to trimming and J lost 4 bases, with 10 bases between them. This CDR3 region has 14 residues. Germline loops: CDR1 LNHDA, CDR2 SQIVND (reference sequence). The CDR3 loop is CASSILVGYNEQFF. In DNA form, the CDR3 reads TGTGCCAGTAGTATCTTAGTCGGTTACAATGAGCAGTTCTTC. Looking up the rest from reference TRBV19 and TRBJ2-1 gives the full variable domain: DGGITQSPKYLFRKEGQNVTLSCEQNLNHDAMYWYRQDPGQGLRLIYYSQIVNDFQKGDIAEGYSVSREKKESFPLTVTSAQKNPTAFYLCASSILVGYNEQFFGPGTRLTVL.

This chain uses TRBV9 with TRBJ1-6, with D possibly being TRBD1 (5 bases). Germline V gene lookup returns CDR1 SGDLS and CDR2 YYNGEE. The CDR3 is 16 amino acids. The germline V and J ends were trimmed by 0 bases and 8 bases, with 15 bases remaining between them. The DNA for the CDR3 is TGTGCCAGCAGCGTAGCTACCGGGGCCCTTCATTCACCCCTCCACTTT. This sequence encodes CASSVATGALHSPLHF.

This clone showed up just once. A read error may account for a junction end that differs from germline. The gene calls are TRBV28 and TRBJ2-3, with D possibly being TRBD1 (6 bases). The V gene's germline CDR1 is MDHEN and CDR2 SYDVKM. The CDR3 has 14 residues. The DNA of the CDR3 is TGTGCCAGCAAAGGTCCGGACAGCACACATACGCAGTATTTT. Its protein product is CASKGPDSTHTQYF.

This clone appeared once. This sequence joins TRBV4-1 and TRBJ1-4; 10 nucleotides match TRBD1. J gave up 10 bases and V 1 base, and 6 bases lay outside the gene matches. The germline CDR1 and CDR2 sequences are MGHRA and YSYEKL. The CDR3 has 15 residues. The CDR3 sequence is CASSQGGTGVGKLFF. CDR3 sequence (DNA): TGCGCCAGCAGCCAAGGGGGGACAGGGGTCGGAAAACTGTTTTTT.